What follows are 31 T cell receptor beta chains derived from one specimen sequenced in a study of T cell repertoires in cytomegalovirus infection. TCRdb redid the calling of the reads with MiXCR, one entry per CDR3 protein. The sample has some 800,000 distinct CDR3 sequences, 25% to 30% seen once. What these receptors recognize is not known. Sequences were derived from cultured CD8+ T cells from PBMCs, sampled from culture after CMV antigen stimulation. The source is a human donor in good health (CMV status not recorded). Some clones in this sample may be carry-over from other donors' samples.

The J gene is TRBJ1-2, the V gene TRBV7-9, with D uncertain. The CDR3 extends over 12 amino acids. The V gene lost 1 base and the J gene lost 9 bases, with 9 bases spanning the gap. CDR1 is SEHNR and CDR2 is FQNEAQ in the germline V gene (reference sequence). CDR3 nucleotides: TGTGCCAGCAGCTTAGAACCCCTTAGCTACACCTTC. It is translated as CASSLEPLSYTF.

This chain links TRBV7-9 with TRBJ1-2; D is uncertain. With 5 bases removed from V and 6 bases from J, the gap between germline ends came to 16 bases. Germline values: CDR1 SEHNR, CDR2 FQNEAQ (reference sequence). The CDR3 is 14 amino acids. The CDR3 bases are TGTGCCAGCAGCGCCACCGGGATGCCAAATGGCTACACCTTC. It is translated as CASSATGMPNGYTF.

V usage is TRBV7-9 and J usage is TRBJ1-1, with D possibly TRBD1 on 6 matching bases. CDR3 length: 13 residues. V lost 5 bases, J lost 7 bases, and 14 bases lay in between. The germline CDR1 and CDR2 sequences are SEHNR and FQNEAQ (reference sequence). CDR3 in DNA: TGTGCCAGCAGCCATACCAGGGGTAGTGAAGCTTTCTTT. This translates into CASSHTRGSEAFF.

The V and J genes are TRBV6-2 or TRBV6-3 and TRBJ2-7; 13 bases match TRBD2. V lost 6 bases, J lost 3 bases, and 2 bases stayed unmatched. This CDR3 is built from 14 residues. Germline CDR1 reads MNHEY; CDR2 reads SVGEGT. Here the CDR3 DNA reads TGTGCCAGCAGCTGGACTAGCGGGGGCTACGAGCAGTACGTC. It translates to CASSWTSGGYEQYV.

The chain is built from TRBV2 and TRBJ2-7; possible D gene TRBD1, 5 bases. V gave up 9 bases and J gave up 1 base, with 22 bases separating them. CDR1 is SNHLY, CDR2 FYNNEI, per germline. This CDR3 has 16 residues. CDR3 coding DNA: TGTGCCAGGACTCAACCTGGGGCGACGGGTTCCTACGAGCAGTACGTC. It encodes CARTQPGATGSYEQYV.

This clonotype was recorded a few times. The CDR3, as DNA: TGTGCCAGCAGTCCTCTGGGACAGGGCTATGGCTACACCTTC. Encoded protein: CASSPLGQGYGYTF. The gene calls are TRBV27 and TRBJ1-2; 9 nucleotides line up with TRBD1. The CDR3 has 14 amino acids. With 5 bases clipped from V and 4 bases from J, the junction kept 5 bases outside the gene matches. The germline V gene has CDR1 MNHEY and CDR2 SMNVEV (reference sequence).

This clonotype was picked up many times. The CDR3 here is CASRTNRAGRNEKLFF. In DNA, the CDR3 is TGTGCCAGCAGAACTAACAGGGCCGGGCGAAATGAAAAACTGTTTTTT. The chain uses TRBV7-9 and TRBJ1-4; D possibly corresponds to TRBD1 (6 bases). The CDR3 has 16 residues. Trimming removed 6 bases from V and 5 bases from J, with 19 bases in between. Germline lookup yields CDR1 SEHNR and CDR2 FQNEAQ (reference sequence).

The chain has TRBV6-1 and TRBJ2-4; 8 bases agree with TRBD1. With V trimmed by 5 bases and J by 2 bases, 11 bases remained unmatched. Per the germline V gene, CDR1 is MNHNS and CDR2 is SASEGT. The CDR3 runs to 17 residues. CDR3 bases: TGTGCCAGCAGTCCAAGAGGACAGGGTTTTCCCAAAAACATTCAGTACTTC. This encodes CASSPRGQGFPKNIQYF.

In this sample, this clonotype turned up a few times. CDR3 coding DNA: TGTGCCAGCAGCCAGCTAACAGGGGGAGCTAACTATGGCTACACCTTC. Amino acid sequence: CASSQLTGGANYGYTF. The chain couples TRBV11-2 to TRBJ1-2; 8 bases are a match to TRBD1. The trim removed 5 bases at V and 0 bases at J, leaving 8 bases unmatched. Germline V gives CDR1 SGHAT, CDR2 FQNNGV. The CDR3 has 16 amino acids. Full variable domain (outside the CDR3, taken from reference TRBV11-2 and TRBJ1-2): EAGVAQSPRYKIIEKRQSVAFWCNPISGHATLYWYQQILGQGPKLLIQFQNNGVVDDSQLPKDRFSAERLKGVDSTLKIQPAKLEDSAVYLCASSQLTGGANYGYTFGSGTRLTVV.

J is TRBJ1-4 and V is TRBV2; no clear D. CDR1 SNHLY and CDR2 FYNNEI come from the germline V gene. V was cut by 6 bases and J by 8 bases, with 10 bases left in between. The CDR3 is made up of 12 amino acids. The CDR3 loop is CASRGSMEKLFF. DNA of the CDR3: TGTGCCAGCAGGGGCTCTATGGAAAAACTGTTTTTT.

The chain links TRBV5-1 to TRBJ1-1, with TRBD1 identical over 8 bases. Germline assignment: CDR1 SGHRS and CDR2 YFSETQ. The CDR3 has 13 amino acids. V lost 5 bases, J lost 5 bases, and 5 bases stayed unmatched. The CDR3 region has the DNA TGCGCCAGCAGGACCCAGGGGGCAACTGAAGCTTTCTTT. This translates into CASRTQGATEAFF.

The chain joins TRBV6-2 or TRBV6-3 to TRBJ1-2; D uncertain. Trimming pared 8 bases from V and 8 bases from J, leaving 12 bases between. Germline CDR1 reads MNHEY; CDR2 reads SVGEGT. The CDR3 spans 11 residues. The DNA of the CDR3 is TGTGCCAGCGCGGTGGGAACCGGCTACACCTTC. Translating gives CASAVGTGYTF.

The chain couples TRBV2 to TRBJ1-5, with D unresolved. Germline assignment: CDR1 SNHLY and CDR2 FYNNEI. The length of the CDR3 is 14 residues. V gave up 2 bases and J gave up 6 bases, with 11 bases separating them. The CDR3, as DNA: TGTGCCAGCAGTGAAATAATAGGGAGTCAGCCCCAGCATTTT. Its protein is CASSEIIGSQPQHF.

This chain joins TRBV20-1 and TRBJ1-2; perhaps TRBD1 as D (5 bases). V was shortened by 8 bases and J by 1 base, with 20 bases between the two germline ends. This CDR3 comprises 15 residues. Germline CDR1 reads DFQATT; CDR2 reads SNEGSKA (reference sequence). CDR3 sequence: CSSPGFRGDNYGYTF. The CDR3, as DNA: TGCAGTTCTCCGGGGTTTCGGGGGGATAACTATGGCTACACCTTC.

This clonotype occurred many times. The CDR3 loop reads CASSSRTESFTGELFF. CDR3 bases: TGTGCCAGCAGCTCCCGGACTGAGTCATTCACCGGGGAGCTGTTTTTT. The rearrangement uses TRBV7-9 and TRBJ2-2, with D possibly TRBD2 on 5 matching bases. Germline V gene lookup returns CDR1 SEHNR and CDR2 FQNEAQ (reference sequence). The CDR3 is 16 amino acids. V shed 4 bases and J shed 4 bases, with 16 bases lying between them.

The rearrangement links TRBV5-4 to TRBJ2-1; 7 nucleotides match TRBD1. The germline V gene has CDR1 SGHNT and CDR2 YYREEE (reference sequence). The V and J ends lost 1 base and 5 bases, in that order; junction bases with no gene match: 9. The CDR3 is 16 amino acids. The CDR3 DNA sequence: TGTGCCAGCAGCTTGTTTACGACAGGGCCCGACAATGAGCAGTTCTTC. Residues: CASSLFTTGPDNEQFF.

J is TRBJ1-2 and V is TRBV7-6; D might be TRBD1 (6 bases). CDR1 and CDR2 (germline): SGHVS, FNYEAQ. V was cut by 4 bases and J by 8 bases, with 29 bases left in between. The CDR3 is 18 residues long. CDR3 protein: CASSSDRSGTPFWDGYTF. The CDR3 DNA follows: TGTGCCAGCAGCTCGGACAGATCCGGGACACCCTTTTGGGACGGCTACACCTTC. Combining the CDR3 with reference TRBV7-6 and TRBJ1-2 gives the whole variable domain GAGVSQSPRYKVTKRGQDVALRCDPISGHVSLYWYRQALGQGPEFLTYFNYEAQQDKSGLPNDRFSAERPEGSISTLTIQRTEQRDSAMYRCASSSDRSGTPFWDGYTFGSGTRLTVV.

The chain combines TRBV5-5 with TRBJ2-5; TRBD2 is a possible D gene (5 bases). Trimming took off 4 bases at V and 1 base at J, with 14 bases between the two ends. The V gene's germline CDR1 is SGHKS and CDR2 YYEKEE (reference sequence). CDR3 size: 15 residues. For the CDR3, the DNA is TGTGCCAGCAGCCATTCTCCGGGGTCCCAAGAGACCCAGTACTTC. This gives the protein CASSHSPGSQETQYF.

The chain employs TRBV28 and TRBJ2-7; either TRBD1 or TRBD2 may supply D (7 bases each). This CDR3 comprises 17 residues. Germline assignment: CDR1 MDHEN and CDR2 SYDVKM. The germline V and J ends were trimmed by 3 bases and 1 base, with 19 bases remaining between them. CDR3 DNA: TGTGCCAGCAGTTTGGCGGGGACAGACGGGGGGTCCTACGAGCAGTACGTC. It is translated as CASSLAGTDGGSYEQYV.

This clonotype was picked up a small number of times. The V gene is TRBV7-8, the J gene TRBJ1-6; no definite D call. The CDR3 loop spans 16 amino acids. Germline assignment: CDR1 SGHVS and CDR2 FQNEAQ. The V end lost 5 bases, the J end lost 0 bases, and 11 bases lay between the germline ends. The CDR3 is CASSTSRSSYNSPLHF. The CDR3 DNA reads TGTGCCAGCAGCACTTCAAGGAGCTCCTATAATTCACCCCTCCACTTT.

The chain uses TRBV4-3 and TRBJ1-1, with D unresolved. Germline V gene data show CDR1 as LGHNA and CDR2 as YSLEER. CDR3 length: 14 residues. Trimming left V 3 bases short and J 2 bases short, with 10 bases between. CDR3 in amino acids: CASSHAGENTEAFF. CDR3 sequence (DNA): TGCGCCAGCAGCCATGCCGGGGAAAACACTGAAGCTTTCTTT.

This chain connects TRBV6-5 to TRBJ2-1; perhaps TRBD2 as D (5 bases). This CDR3 is 16 amino acids long. Germline lookup yields CDR1 MNHEY and CDR2 SVGAGI. V lost 0 bases, J lost 4 bases, and 13 bases lay in between. CDR3 DNA: TGTGCCAGCAGTTACTCGATCAGGACTTCATACAATGAGCAGTTCTTC. Translated, it gives CASSYSIRTSYNEQFF.

This chain connects TRBV15 to TRBJ1-5, with 8 bases aligning to TRBD1. This CDR3 region has 16 residues. With V trimmed by 5 bases and J by 0 bases, 6 bases remained unmatched. Germline CDR1 and CDR2: LNHNV and YYDKDF (reference sequence). CDR3 sequence (DNA): TGTGCCACCAGCTCGACAGGGGAATATAGCAATCAGCCCCAGCATTTT. It is translated as CATSSTGEYSNQPQHF.

The chain recombines TRBV5-1 with TRBJ1-2, with a weak D call TRBD1 (5 bases). V lost 1 base and J 3 bases, leaving 10 bases between the germline ends. The CDR3 has 14 amino acids. CDR1 is SGHRS, CDR2 YFSETQ, per germline. The DNA for the CDR3 is TGCGCCAGCAGCTTGTACGGGGACGACTATGGCTACACCTTC. This sequence encodes CASSLYGDDYGYTF.

The rearrangement uses TRBV7-9 and TRBJ1-2; D is uncertain. The CDR3 is 13 amino acids. Germline V gives CDR1 SEHNR, CDR2 FQNEAQ (reference sequence). Trimming left V 3 bases short and J 4 bases short, with 9 bases between. Here the CDR3 reads CASSFESVYGYTF. DNA of the CDR3: TGTGCCAGCAGCTTTGAGAGCGTCTATGGCTACACCTTC. Combining the CDR3 with reference TRBV7-9 and TRBJ1-2 gives the whole variable domain DTGVSQNPRHKITKRGQNVTFRCDPISEHNRLYWYRQTLGQGPEFLTYFQNEAQLEKSRLLSDRFSAERPKGSFSTLEIQRTEQGDSAMYLCASSFESVYGYTFGSGTRLTVV.

This clonotype was seen a few times. The genes are TRBV6-6 and TRBJ2-3; D not certain. Per the germline V gene, CDR1 is MNHNY and CDR2 is SVGAGI (reference sequence). V was pared by 2 bases and J by 0 bases, with 15 bases between. The CDR3 is 17 amino acids. The CDR3 region is CASSYPFFGKSTDTQYF. DNA for the CDR3: TGTGCCAGCAGTTACCCTTTCTTTGGGAAGAGCACAGATACGCAGTATTTT.

The V call is TRBV2, the J call TRBJ2-3, with 7 bases fitting TRBD2. Per germline, CDR1 SNHLY and CDR2 FYNNEI. J gave up 5 bases and V 1 base, and 6 bases lay outside the gene matches. The CDR3 spans 15 residues. The CDR3 nucleotides read TGTGCCAGCAGTGAAGGGGGTTTAGCGGGAGATACGCAGTATTTT. Translated: CASSEGGLAGDTQYF.

In its sample, this clonotype was seen many times. The genes are TRBV11-2 and TRBJ2-1, with 11 bases that match TRBD1. V lost 5 bases to trimming and J lost 0 bases; unmatched junction nucleotides: 9. The length of the CDR3 is 18 residues. Germline CDR1 reads SGHAT; CDR2 reads FQNNGV. Here the CDR3 reads CASSGGQGGTSSYNEQFF. CDR3 DNA: TGTGCCAGCAGCGGGGGACAGGGGGGAACTAGCTCCTACAATGAGCAGTTCTTC.

This chain joins TRBV7-9 and TRBJ1-1; the D is unclear. The CDR3 totals 9 residues. Germline CDR1 is SEHNR and CDR2 is FQNEAQ (reference sequence). V was trimmed by 8 bases and J by 11 bases, leaving 9 bases between them. The CDR3 region is CASSPPAFF. The CDR3 nucleotides are TGTGCCAGCTCCCCCCCGGCTTTCTTT.

This clonotype has a handful of counts. V is TRBV2 and J is TRBJ2-3; the match to TRBD2 covers 14 bases. The V segment lost 6 bases and the J segment 2 bases; nucleotides outside the gene matches: 10. Germline CDR1 is SNHLY and CDR2 is FYNNEI. The CDR3 loop spans 18 amino acids. The CDR3 sequence: CASRPTSGGAWITDTQYF. The CDR3 coding sequence is TGTGCCAGCAGACCGACTAGCGGGGGGGCCTGGATCACAGATACGCAGTATTTT.

This clonotype has a handful of counts. The chain has TRBV29-1 and TRBJ1-2; no firm D call. V lost 2 bases and J 8 bases, leaving 9 bases between the germline ends. Germline values: CDR1 SQVTM, CDR2 ANQGSEA. The CDR3 contains 11 residues. The CDR3 loop reads CSVETRQGYTF. In DNA, the CDR3 is TGCAGCGTTGAAACCCGTCAAGGCTACACCTTC.